This TCR beta chain appears in the sequencing data of a study of early T cells in non-severe SARS-CoV-2 infection. Germline-derived CDR1 and CDR2 are KGHDR and SFDVKD. Trimming stripped 7 bases from V and 13 bases from J, with 13 bases between. The CDR3 spans 11 residues. Attached unique molecular identifiers marked individual cDNA molecules. TCRdb ran MiXCR on the 5' RACE reads and lists one entry per CDR3 protein. The repertoire holds around 77,000 distinct CDR3 sequences, with more than 4% as singletons. This clonotype occurred many times. The clonotype originates from an adult who was a healthcare worker with PCR-confirmed SARS-CoV-2 infection or an uninfected control (not recorded which). The rearrangement joins TRBV24-1 to TRBJ2-1; no definite D call. The sequencing used whole blood, collected at baseline. CDR3 sequence (DNA): TGTGCCACCAGCACCGGTTCGGTCCAGTTCTTC. Translated, it gives CATSTGSVQFF.